Shown below are 23 T cell receptor beta chains from a single sample sequenced in a study of shared clonotypes between healthy human individuals. The method was immunoSEQ multiplex PCR; TCRdb's version includes in-frame clones alone and lacks a portion of them. The table has over a million clones, roughly 97% seen once. Source material: naive CD4+ T cells sorted from blood. Subset denoted: CD45RA+ positively selected. These receptors were taken from a young man in good health.

The chain has TRBV28 and TRBJ1-5; D possibly corresponds to TRBD1 (5 bases). CDR3 length: 17 amino acids. With 6 bases removed from V and 0 bases from J, the gap between germline ends came to 18 bases. Germline loops: CDR1 MDHEN, CDR2 SYDVKM. The DNA for the CDR3 is TGTGCCAGCAGCCCGGGACTGCTCTCTCCTAGCAATCAGCCCCAGCATTTT. Its protein product is CASSPGLLSPSNQPQHF.

This rearrangement joins TRBV7-6 to TRBJ2-3; TRBD2 is a possible D gene (5 bases). Germline V gives CDR1 SGHVS, CDR2 FNYEAQ. V lost 5 bases and J lost 1, with 22 bases in between. The CDR3 totals 18 residues. The CDR3 loop is CASSRTAPRLLGTDTQYF. DNA of the CDR3: TGTGCCAGCAGCAGGACTGCCCCCCGCCTACTGGGCACAGATACGCAGTATTTT.

The chain combines TRBV5-1 with TRBJ1-4; a weak D match, TRBD1 (6 bases). The V and J ends lost 4 bases and 0 bases respectively, with 10 bases between them. CDR1 SGHRS and CDR2 YFSETQ come from the germline V gene. The CDR3 length is 15 residues. The CDR3 DNA reads TGCGCCAGCAGCCTGACAGGAGCAACTAATGAAAAACTGTTTTTT. It yields the protein CASSLTGATNEKLFF.

This chain links TRBV6-1 with TRBJ1-4, with unresolved D. V was trimmed by 5 bases and J by 10 bases, leaving 20 bases between them. The germline gives CDR1 MNHNS, CDR2 SASEGT. The CDR3 contains 15 residues. The CDR3 DNA sequence: TGTGCCAGCAGTCTCGAGGGCAGCGTTCCTGGAAAACTGTTTTTT. As protein: CASSLEGSVPGKLFF.

The V gene is TRBV7-2, the J gene TRBJ1-4; D may be TRBD1 (5 bases). V was cut by 5 bases and J by 7 bases, with 14 bases left in between. There are 14 residues in the CDR3. Germline V gene lookup returns CDR1 SGHTA and CDR2 FQGNSA. CDR3 sequence (DNA): TGTGCCAGCAGCCGGCGGGGGGAATTTGAAAAACTGTTTTTT. Encoded protein: CASSRRGEFEKLFF. The full variable domain, with the rest looked up from reference TRBV7-2 and TRBJ1-4, is GAGVSQSPSNKVTEKGKDVELRCDPISGHTALYWYRQSLGQGLEFLIYFQGNSAPDKSGLPSDRFSAERTGGSVSTLTIQRTQQEDSAVYLCASSRRGEFEKLFFGSGTQLSVL.

The chain couples TRBV7-4 to TRBJ1-5; D uncertain. V lost 3 bases and J lost 2, with 14 bases in between. Germline V lookup: CDR1 SGHVT, CDR2 SQSDAQ. This CDR3 contains 16 residues. The CDR3 DNA sequence: TGTGCCAGCAGCTTTACGGGGAAACAAGGCAATCAGCCCCAGCATTTT. It encodes CASSFTGKQGNQPQHF. The full variable domain, in which reference TRBV7-4 and TRBJ1-5 provide the parts outside the CDR3, is GAGVSQSPRYKVAKRGRDVALRCDSISGHVTLYWYRQTLGQGSEVLTYSQSDAQRDKSGRPSGRFSAERPERSVSTLKIQRTEQGDSAVYLCASSFTGKQGNQPQHFGDGTRLSIL.

The rearrangement joins TRBV10-1 to TRBJ2-5, with a weak D call TRBD1 (6 bases). Trimming pared 7 bases from V and 3 bases from J, leaving 12 bases between. The germline V gene has CDR1 WNHNN and CDR2 SYGVQD (reference sequence). The CDR3 totals 13 residues. CDR3 amino acids: CASTPDSKETQYF. The CDR3 region has the DNA TGCGCCAGCACCCCGGACAGCAAAGAGACCCAGTACTTC.

This chain links TRBV15 with TRBJ2-5, with D possibly TRBD1 on 5 matching bases. Germline loops: CDR1 LNHNV, CDR2 YYDKDF (reference sequence). The CDR3 is 15 amino acids. The V end was cut by 1 base, the J end by 2 bases, with 11 bases between. The CDR3 sequence is CATSRGGRGQETQYF. CDR3 coding DNA: TGTGCCACCAGCAGAGGGGGAAGGGGACAAGAGACCCAGTACTTC.

The CDR3 DNA reads TGTGCCAGCAGCGGACAGGGGCATTCTGGAAACACCATATATTTT. Protein product: CASSGQGHSGNTIYF. The chain carries TRBV9 and TRBJ1-3; the match to TRBD1 covers 8 bases. CDR3 length equals 15 residues. CDR1 SGDLS and CDR2 YYNGEE come from the germline V gene. Trimming took 3 bases from V and 1 from J; bases not matched to a gene: 3.

The rearrangement uses TRBV5-4 and TRBJ2-7; TRBD2 aligns across 9 bases. Germline values: CDR1 SGHNT, CDR2 YYREEE (reference sequence). Unmatched junction bases numbered 9, after V lost 0 bases and J lost 5 bases. The CDR3 runs to 16 residues. CDR3 amino acids: CASSLGLAELGHEQYF. The CDR3 DNA reads TGTGCCAGCAGCTTGGGACTAGCGGAACTCGGCCACGAGCAGTACTTC.

The chain joins TRBV10-3 to TRBJ1-4, with D maybe TRBD1 (5 bases). Trimming removed 2 bases from V and 5 bases from J, with 9 bases in between. The CDR3 contains 14 residues. The germline V gene encodes CDR1 ENHRY and CDR2 SYGVKD. The CDR3 spells CAISEDRVNEKLFF. CDR3 bases: TGTGCCATCAGTGAGGACAGAGTGAATGAAAAACTGTTTTTT.

This rearrangement joins TRBV4-2 to TRBJ2-2; D gene unclear. CDR1 and CDR2 from the germline V gene are LGHNA and YNFKEQ. The V and J ends lost 0 bases and 7 bases respectively, with 12 bases between them. There are 15 residues in the CDR3. Written as DNA, the CDR3 is TGTGCCAGCAGCCAAGATTTGAGCTTGGGCGGGGAGCTGTTTTTT. Its protein is CASSQDLSLGGELFF.

The chain has TRBV27 and TRBJ2-3, with D maybe TRBD1 (5 bases). In germline, CDR1 is MNHEY, CDR2 SMNVEV (reference sequence). Between the trimmed V and J ends, which lost 4 bases and 4 bases, there was a span of 15 bases. The CDR3 contains 15 residues. The CDR3 region has the DNA TGTGCCAGCAGTTCTCAGGCAGGGCGGCCAGATACGCAGTATTTT. Protein: CASSSQAGRPDTQYF.

The CDR3 reads CASSLRASGTSTDTQYF. CDR3 DNA sequence: TGTGCCAGCAGCTTAAGGGCAAGCGGGACTAGCACAGATACGCAGTATTTT. This chain links TRBV11-3 with TRBJ2-3; 7 bases agree with TRBD2. Germline V gene sequence: CDR1 SGHNT, CDR2 YENEEA. J gave up 0 bases and V 2 bases, and 8 bases lay outside the gene matches. This CDR3 is 17 amino acids long.

The rearrangement joins TRBV10-2 to TRBJ2-7; TRBD2 might be the D (6 bases). Trimming removed 8 bases at V and 2 bases at J, with 10 bases between. The germline V gene has CDR1 WSHSY and CDR2 SAAADI. The CDR3 has 12 residues. The CDR3 coding sequence is TGCGCCAGCCGGGACTCTCCCTACGAGCAGTACTTC. Translating it yields CASRDSPYEQYF.

The chain employs TRBV5-1 and TRBJ2-7, with 8 nucleotides matching TRBD1. Germline CDR1 reads SGHRS; CDR2 reads YFSETQ. The junction had 8 bases not matched to a gene; V was cut back by 0 bases and J by 6 bases. This CDR3 is built from 15 residues. The CDR3 protein is CASSLVGTGPGEQYF. The CDR3, as DNA: TGCGCCAGCAGCTTGGTCGGGACAGGCCCGGGCGAGCAGTACTTC.

The gene calls are TRBV7-9 and TRBJ1-2; the match to TRBD1 covers 8 bases. V was clipped by 4 bases and J by 8 bases; unmatched bases: 9. The CDR3 extends over 14 amino acids. CDR1 SEHNR and CDR2 FQNEAQ come from the germline V gene (reference sequence). As DNA, the CDR3 is TGTGCCAGCAGCTCCGGACAGGGAACGCGAGGCTACACCTTC. This sequence encodes CASSSGQGTRGYTF.

This clone has more than one count but fewer than ten. V gene TRBV5-1 combines with J gene TRBJ2-1, with 14 bases lining up with TRBD2. Looked up from germline, CDR1 is SGHRS and CDR2 is YFSETQ. The CDR3 spans 16 residues. The J segment lost 9 bases and the V segment lost 4 bases, leaving 9 bases of the junction unmatched. CDR3 nucleotides: TGCGCCAGCAGCCTCGGGACTAGCGGGAGTTTGGTTGAGCAGTTCTTC. Translation: CASSLGTSGSLVEQFF.

This chain uses TRBV19 with TRBJ1-1; D gene ambiguous. Deletions cut 5 bases from V and 1 base from J, with 8 bases between. Looked up from germline, CDR1 is LNHDA and CDR2 is SQIVND (reference sequence). CDR3 length: 13 amino acids. The CDR3 region has the DNA TGTGCCAGTAGTCACAAGAGGAACACTGAAGCTTTCTTT. Translating it yields CASSHKRNTEAFF.

As concerns this clone: The sample has other DNA sequences that encode this CDR3 too. The DNA of the CDR3 is TGTGCCAGCAGTTCCGGGGGGCCCTACGAGCAGTACTTC. Its protein product is CASSSGGPYEQYF. V gene TRBV28 combines with J gene TRBJ2-7; a weak D match, TRBD2 (7 bases). Germline V gene data show CDR1 as MDHEN and CDR2 as SYDVKM. The CDR3 length is 13 residues. V was pared by 4 bases and J by 2 bases, with 9 bases between.

The V call is TRBV28, the J call TRBJ2-7; 9 bases map to TRBD2. V lost 1 base and J lost 0; bases outside the gene matches: 7. The CDR3 contains 17 residues. Germline-derived CDR1 and CDR2 are MDHEN and SYDVKM. CDR3 DNA: TGTGCCAGCAGTTTATTCCGACTAGCGGAAAGCTCCTACGAGCAGTACTTC. Protein product: CASSLFRLAESSYEQYF.

This chain joins TRBV10-3 and TRBJ2-3; D is undetermined. CDR1 ENHRY and CDR2 SYGVKD come from the germline V gene. This CDR3 is built from 13 residues. V shed 3 bases and J shed 2 bases, with 6 bases lying between them. The chain's CDR3 is CAISELNTDTQYF. The CDR3 nucleotides are TGTGCCATCAGTGAACTAAACACAGATACGCAGTATTTT.

The chain uses TRBV2 and TRBJ2-1; D is unresolved. CDR3 length: 13 residues. V lost 1 base and J lost 5, with 6 bases in between. CDR1 and CDR2 (germline): SNHLY, FYNNEI. The DNA for the CDR3 is TGTGCCAGCAGTGAAGTGGGAAACAATGAGCAGTTCTTC. This encodes CASSEVGNNEQFF.